This entry concerns a single TCR beta chain. What it recognizes is unknown. This record belongs to a study of shared clonotypes between healthy human individuals. Study-wide results and caveats: A few donors showed sharing of around 5% of naive CD4 clonotypes. Few donors restricted represented genetic and exposure-history diversity. Generation probabilities were higher for clonotypes shared across all four sorted-subset donors than for unshared ones.

There were only Caucasian adults among the donors, and all lived in Nashville, Tennessee. Germline V lookup: CDR1 LNHDA, CDR2 SQIVND (reference sequence). This CDR3 is 16 amino acids long. V gave up 5 bases and J gave up 3 bases, with 19 bases separating them. Data came from immunoSEQ multiplex PCR; TCRdb stores just in-frame clones and leaves some out. The sample records roughly 380,000 clones, 90% to 97% being singletons. The sample taken for sequencing was memory CD8+ T cells sorted from blood. Sample subset: CD45RO+ cells pooled with CCR7-negative TemRA cells. This clonotype was obtained from a man aged 30-40 years in good health. J is TRBJ2-5 and V is TRBV19; D gene uncertain. DNA for the CDR3: TGTGCCAGTAGTCCAAGGCCTCTGGCTAGGGAAGAGACCCAGTACTTC. As protein: CASSPRPLAREETQYF.